Below, 27 T cell receptor beta chains from the same sample are listed, as sequenced in a study of CD8 T cells in ankylosing spondylitis. TCRdb passed the 5' RACE reads through MiXCR, listing each CDR3 protein once. The top ten clones hold about 16% of a sample with some 150,000 distinct CDR3 sequences, around 42% of them seen once. Sequenced material: synovial fluid, either unsorted or a sorted T cell fraction (not recorded which). The receptors were gathered from a male donor with ankylosing spondylitis.

The V and J genes are TRBV7-6 and TRBJ2-1; TRBD2 agrees at 9 bases. J was trimmed by 3 bases and V by 4 bases; bases with no gene match: 4. Looked up from germline, CDR1 is SGHVS and CDR2 is FNYEAQ. The CDR3 totals 15 residues. The CDR3 spells CASSSYSGSYNEQFF. In DNA form, the CDR3 reads TGTGCCAGCAGCTCGTATAGCGGGAGCTACAATGAGCAGTTCTTC.

The chain has TRBV20-1 and TRBJ2-1, with 7 bases fitting TRBD1. The V gene end was trimmed by 5 bases and the J gene end by 3 bases; junction bases not matched to a gene: 10. The CDR3 consists of 15 residues. Germline V gene data show CDR1 as DFQATT and CDR2 as SNEGSKA (reference sequence). CDR3 DNA sequence: TGCAGTGCTGCCGGACAGGAAGTAATCTACAATGAGCAGTTCTTC. Its translation: CSAAGQEVIYNEQFF.

The gene calls are TRBV10-3 and TRBJ2-7; TRBD1 agrees at 7 bases. Unmatched junction bases numbered 8, after V lost 3 bases and J lost 3 bases. Germline CDR1 and CDR2: ENHRY and SYGVKD. The CDR3 length is 15 residues. The CDR3, as DNA: TGTGCCATCAGTGACCTCGAGTGGGACAGCTACGAGCAGTACTTC. Protein product: CAISDLEWDSYEQYF.

The count of this clonotype is one. The rearrangement uses TRBV15 and TRBJ2-7; 7 nucleotides match TRBD1. This CDR3 has 15 amino acids. Germline V gene data show CDR1 as LNHNV and CDR2 as YYDKDF (reference sequence). The V segment lost 4 bases and the J segment 2 bases; nucleotides outside the gene matches: 8. The CDR3 sequence: CATSTLRGQTYEQYF. The CDR3 DNA sequence: TGTGCCACCAGCACCCTTAGGGGACAGACCTACGAGCAGTACTTC.

CDR3 DNA: TGCAGTGCTAGAGACGCAATCCCTGAGCAGTTCTTC. Its translation is CSARDAIPEQFF. The chain has TRBV20-1 and TRBJ2-1; D remains ambiguous. CDR1 is DFQATT and CDR2 is SNEGSKA in the germline V gene (reference sequence). This CDR3 is built from 12 residues. Trimming stripped 0 bases from V and 9 bases from J, with 9 bases between.

The chain carries TRBV12-3 or TRBV12-4 and TRBJ2-3; 11 nucleotides line up with TRBD2. The junction had 4 bases not matched to a gene; V was cut back by 6 bases and J by 2 bases. The CDR3 has 15 residues. The CDR3 bases are TGTGCCAGCAGCCCTAGCGGGGGGAACACAGATACGCAGTATTTT. It encodes CASSPSGGNTDTQYF.

This CDR3 is CASSFLAGVRVPSYNEQFF. The CDR3, as DNA: TGTGCCAGCAGTTTCCTAGCGGGAGTTAGGGTCCCTTCCTACAATGAGCAGTTCTTC. The V gene is TRBV28, the J gene TRBJ2-1, with 10 bases that match TRBD2. The V and J ends lost 3 bases and 1 base, in that order; junction bases with no gene match: 12. The CDR3 length is 19 residues. Germline CDR1 MDHEN, CDR2 SYDVKM. The full variable domain, with the rest looked up from reference TRBV28 and TRBJ2-1, is DVKVTQSSRYLVKRTGEKVFLECVQDMDHENMFWYRQDPGLGLRLIYFSYDVKMKEKGDIPEGYSVSREKKERFSLILESASTNQTSMYLCASSFLAGVRVPSYNEQFFGPGTRLTVL.

This clonotype was picked up many times. The chain combines TRBV14 with TRBJ2-2; no clear D gene. In germline, CDR1 is SGHDN, CDR2 FVKESK. The CDR3 extends over 16 amino acids. V was shortened by 3 bases and J by 4 bases, with 15 bases between the two germline ends. The CDR3 loop reads CASSQLAGSSTGELFF. Written as DNA, the CDR3 is TGTGCCAGCAGCCAGTTAGCAGGATCGAGCACCGGGGAGCTGTTTTTT.

The chain employs TRBV12-3 or TRBV12-4 and TRBJ2-7; D gene uncertain. V was shortened by 0 bases and J by 5 bases, with 11 bases between the two germline ends. CDR3 length: 14 residues. DNA of the CDR3: TGTGCCAGCAGTTTAGCGTGGATGAATGACGAGCAGTACTTC. This gives the protein CASSLAWMNDEQYF.

The chain is built from TRBV12-3 or TRBV12-4 and TRBJ1-1; D possibly corresponds to TRBD1 (6 bases). V lost 3 bases, J lost 11 bases, and 10 bases lay in between. This CDR3 has 11 amino acids. The CDR3 here is CASSFSGDAFF. For the CDR3, the DNA is TGTGCCAGCAGTTTCTCAGGGGACGCTTTCTTT.

At least ten counts were recorded for this clonotype. The chain uses TRBV27 and TRBJ2-1; D possibly corresponds to TRBD2 (6 bases). Germline values: CDR1 MNHEY, CDR2 SMNVEV (reference sequence). This CDR3 spans 13 amino acids. Between the trimmed V and J ends, which lost 10 bases and 2 bases, there was a span of 12 bases. CDR3 in amino acids: CATASGPYNEQFF. In DNA, the CDR3 is TGTGCCACCGCAAGCGGGCCCTACAATGAGCAGTTCTTC.

The chain combines TRBV12-3 or TRBV12-4 with TRBJ2-1, with a possible D match to TRBD1 (5 bases). The length of the CDR3 is 13 residues. V lost 6 bases and J lost 5, with 11 bases in between. CDR3 coding DNA: TGTGCCAGCAGCCGCACGACAGACAATGAGCAGTTCTTC. Translating gives CASSRTTDNEQFF.

This clonotype was seen ten or more times. J is TRBJ2-3 and V is TRBV2; no firm D call. Trimming stripped 4 bases from V and 4 bases from J, with 6 bases between. This CDR3 spans 12 amino acids. CDR1 SNHLY and CDR2 FYNNEI come from the germline V gene. The CDR3 spells CASSVSADTQYF. CDR3 nucleotide sequence: TGTGCCAGCAGTGTGTCTGCAGATACGCAGTATTTT.

This clonotype showed up many times. CDR3: CATSDDGGSRYF. As DNA, the CDR3 is TGTGCCACCAGTGATGACGGGGGCTCACGGTATTTT. The chain uses TRBV24-1 and TRBJ2-3, with D perhaps assigned TRBD1 or TRBD2 (6 bases each). The V gene lost 3 bases and the J gene lost 14 bases, with 14 bases spanning the gap. Germline values: CDR1 KGHDR, CDR2 SFDVKD. The CDR3 is 12 residues long.

This chain connects TRBV4-1 to TRBJ2-1; D possibly corresponds to TRBD2 (5 bases). The V end lost 2 bases, the J end lost 6 bases, and 14 bases lay between the germline ends. The CDR3 covers 15 residues. Per germline, CDR1 MGHRA and CDR2 YSYEKL. CDR3 in DNA: TGCGCCAGCAGCCAATTCCCGGGATCGGGCAATGAGCAGTTCTTC. Translating gives CASSQFPGSGNEQFF.

This clonotype was counted ten times or more. The genes are TRBV6-1 and TRBJ2-1; TRBD2 matches at 13 bases. Unmatched junction bases numbered 3, after V lost 1 base and J lost 9 bases. The CDR3 spans 15 residues. Looked up from germline, CDR1 is MNHNS and CDR2 is SASEGT. As DNA, the CDR3 is TGTGCCAGCAGTGAAGAACTAGCGGGAGGGCGTGAGCAGTTCTTC. Translation: CASSEELAGGREQFF.

This chain joins TRBV7-8 and TRBJ2-1; D gene ambiguous. Trimming removed 1 base at V and 15 bases at J, with 13 bases between. CDR1 SGHVS and CDR2 FQNEAQ come from the germline V gene. The CDR3 covers 12 residues. The CDR3 DNA follows: TGTGCCAGCAGCTTAGTCCCACGACTGGGGTTCTTC. The encoded protein is CASSLVPRLGFF.

The chain combines TRBV7-9 with TRBJ2-7; 7 bases fit TRBD2. Unmatched junction bases numbered 8, after V lost 1 base and J lost 2 bases. Looked up from germline, CDR1 is SEHNR and CDR2 is FQNEAQ (reference sequence). CDR3 size: 16 residues. For the CDR3, the DNA is TGTGCCAGCAGCTTAGGGCCCCTAGCGGCTACCTACGAGCAGTACTTC. Its translation is CASSLGPLAATYEQYF. Drawing the rest from reference TRBV7-9 and TRBJ2-7, the complete variable domain is DTGVSQNPRHKITKRGQNVTFRCDPISEHNRLYWYRQTLGQGPEFLTYFQNEAQLEKSRLLSDRFSAERPKGSFSTLEIQRTEQGDSAMYLCASSLGPLAATYEQYFGPGTRLTVT.

The rearrangement uses TRBV3-1 and TRBJ2-3, with D possibly being TRBD1 (6 bases). Trimming left V 7 bases short and J 1 base short, with 18 bases between. Germline CDR1 LGHDT, CDR2 YNNKEL (reference sequence). The CDR3 runs 16 residues. Written as DNA, the CDR3 is TGTGCCAGCACCCCTGCACCGGGACACTGCACAGATACGCAGTATTTT. Encoded protein: CASTPAPGHCTDTQYF.

As DNA, the CDR3 is TGTGCCAGCAGTAGGGACACCGATGGTCCTTCACCCCTCCACTTT. It yields the protein CASSRDTDGPSPLHF. V and J are TRBV6-1 and TRBJ1-6; possible D gene TRBD1, 6 bases. The V end was cut by 5 bases, the J end by 9 bases, with 17 bases between. The germline V gene has CDR1 MNHNS and CDR2 SASEGT. The CDR3 totals 15 residues.

This clonotype has only a few counts. The J gene is TRBJ2-7, the V gene TRBV4-1, with D unclear. V was cut by 1 base and J by 1 base, with 17 bases left in between. The germline V gene encodes CDR1 MGHRA and CDR2 YSYEKL. CDR3 length: 17 residues. The CDR3 DNA is TGCGCCAGCAGCCAAGTGCAGCCAGGCCCTTTTTCCTACGAGCAGTACTTC. This sequence encodes CASSQVQPGPFSYEQYF.

This clonotype was observed a few times. The rearrangement links TRBV20-1 to TRBJ2-3; D perhaps matches TRBD1 (6 bases). The CDR3 is 19 residues long. The ends were cut back, 1 base at V and 2 bases at J, with 25 bases in the middle. Germline values: CDR1 DFQATT, CDR2 SNEGSKA (reference sequence). CDR3 bases: TGCAGTGCTAGAGGGGACATACCGGTTAGGCTGGTGATCACAGATACGCAGTATTTT. Translating gives CSARGDIPVRLVITDTQYF.

This clonotype was seen a few times. The chain joins TRBV18 to TRBJ2-7, with D possibly being TRBD1 (5 bases). Per the germline V gene, CDR1 is KGHSH and CDR2 is LQKENI. The ends were cut back, 3 bases at V and 1 base at J, with 7 bases in the middle. The CDR3 runs 13 residues. In DNA, the CDR3 is TGTGCCAGCTCACCGCGACAGTCCTACGAGCAGTACTTC. Translating gives CASSPRQSYEQYF.

V usage is TRBV20-1 and J usage is TRBJ2-1, with TRBD1 matching over 7 bases. Germline CDR1 DFQATT, CDR2 SNEGSKA (reference sequence). J lost 9 bases, V lost 1 base, and 15 bases had no gene match. The CDR3 covers 16 residues. The CDR3 nucleotides read TGCAGTGCTAGAGGATATCACAGGGGCACCAGAAGTGAGCAGTTCTTC. Translated, it gives CSARGYHRGTRSEQFF.

The rearrangement uses TRBV18 and TRBJ1-1; 7 nucleotides align to TRBD1. The CDR3 is 18 residues long. Germline V lookup: CDR1 KGHSH, CDR2 LQKENI. After removal of 3 bases from V and 1 base from J, the junction contained 14 bases not matched to a gene. CDR3 region: CASSPQEHRGRENTEAFF. CDR3 DNA sequence: TGTGCCAGCTCACCGCAGGAACACAGGGGAAGGGAGAACACTGAAGCTTTCTTT.

V is TRBV7-9 and J is TRBJ2-1; TRBD1 matches 9 bases. The CDR3 covers 16 residues. The germline V gene has CDR1 SEHNR and CDR2 FQNEAQ (reference sequence). Trimming removed 5 bases from V and 7 bases from J; junction bases left unmatched: 12. CDR3 amino acids: CASSLKRGQGRNEQFF. CDR3 sequence (DNA): TGTGCCAGCAGCCTTAAAAGGGGACAGGGCCGGAATGAGCAGTTCTTC.

The V call is TRBV20-1, the J call TRBJ1-2; the D is unclear. CDR3 length: 15 residues. Deletions cut 0 bases from V and 3 bases from J, with 14 bases between. In germline, CDR1 is DFQATT, CDR2 SNEGSKA (reference sequence). In DNA form, the CDR3 reads TGCAGTGCTAGAGAGATATGGGTTGGGGACTATGGCTACACCTTC. Translating it yields CSAREIWVGDYGYTF.